The text below deals with one T cell receptor (beta chain). The data are from a study of Ad26.COV2.S vaccination and SARS-CoV-2 variants. Study background: The vaccine Ad26.COV2.S was put into the muscle once, or twice with 56 days between.

Data came from immunoSEQ multiplex PCR; TCRdb stores just in-frame clones and leaves some out. Altogether hundreds of thousands of clones are present, about 93% being singletons, with the ten largest covering 10% to 15%. Treatment denoted: about 20 received Ad26.COV2.S at low or high dose, single or two shots; roughly five received placebo; per-sample allocation not given. Sampling occurred on day 63 after the first vaccine or placebo injection. Germline-derived CDR1 and CDR2 are SNHLY and FYNNEI. The V and J ends lost 6 bases and 3 bases, in that order; junction bases with no gene match: 4. The CDR3 sequence is 13 residues long.

The source was peripheral blood, collected in a trial of Ad26.COV2.S vaccine versus placebo. The receptor was isolated from a person aged 18-65 years who received the Ad26.COV2.S COVID-19 vaccine or a placebo. The V and J genes are TRBV2 and TRBJ1-2; TRBD1 matches at 7 bases. The CDR3 DNA reads TGTGCCAGCAGCGGGCAGGGGGACTATGGCTACACCTTC. It translates to CASSGQGDYGYTF.